The 16 T cell receptor beta chains below come from one sample, sequenced in a study of human T cells and chemical hapten exposure. In TCRdb, the RACE reads were re-called with MiXCR into one record per CDR3 protein. The table records tens of thousands of distinct CDR3 sequences, 8.5% to 10% of them present only once. Stated time point: pre-sensitization, week 0. Documented treatment: therapeutic diphenylcyclopropenone sensitization with weekly scalp DPC. Total RNA came from unfractionated whole blood. The source was whole blood, collected in connection with sensitization to the hapten diphenylcyclopropenone (DPC). Receptor source: a woman in her twenties or thirties with alopecia areata. Some clones in this sample may be carry-over from other donors' samples.

This clonotype was recorded many times. The V gene is TRBV20-1, the J gene TRBJ1-2; 7 bases align to TRBD1. V lost 6 bases and J lost 5; bases outside the gene matches: 3. The CDR3 extends over 11 amino acids. Germline CDR1 DFQATT, CDR2 SNEGSKA (reference sequence). The CDR3 DNA follows: TGCAGTGCGCGGACAGGTTATGGCTACACCTTC. The encoded protein is CSARTGYGYTF.

The chain links TRBV12-3 or TRBV12-4 to TRBJ1-5; no definite D call. This CDR3 spans 15 amino acids. V lost 5 bases and J lost 5, with 16 bases in between. CDR3 in DNA: TGTGCCAGCAGTCCTCGGGGAGTGGGTCATCAGCCCCAGCATTTT. Translating it yields CASSPRGVGHQPQHF.

This clonotype occurred a few times. The chain combines TRBV3-1 with TRBJ2-7; unclear D gene. The CDR3 sequence is 14 residues long. Germline V lookup: CDR1 LGHDT, CDR2 YNNKEL (reference sequence). Trimming shortened V by 3 bases and J by 0 bases, and 9 bases separated the two germline ends. The DNA of the CDR3 is TGTGCCAGCAGCCATCTGTCGCTCTCCTACGAGCAGTACTTC. Its protein product is CASSHLSLSYEQYF.

The V and J genes are TRBV6-5 and TRBJ1-2, with 7 positions matching TRBD1. The CDR3 loop spans 12 amino acids. V trimming: 10 bases; J trimming: 1 base; junction bases outside the gene matches: 3. Germline CDR1 is MNHEY and CDR2 is SVGAGI. CDR3 nucleotide sequence: TGTGCCACCACAGGGGATAACTATGGCTACACCTTC. It translates to CATTGDNYGYTF.

The chain is built from TRBV21-1 and TRBJ2-6; the listed D gene, TRBD1, was not tested against the DNA. TRBV21-1 is flagged as a pseudogene. This CDR3 region has 16 residues. This CDR3 is CASSKAGGLGANVLTF. DNA of the CDR3: TGTGCCAGCAGCAAAGCGGGGGGTTTAGGAGCCAACGTCCTGACTTTC.

This clonotype was seen many times. This rearrangement joins TRBV4-1 to TRBJ2-1, with 8 positions matching TRBD1. The germline V gene encodes CDR1 MGHRA and CDR2 YSYEKL. The CDR3 contains 16 residues. V lost 1 base to trimming and J lost 8 bases; unmatched junction nucleotides: 10. As DNA, the CDR3 is TGCGCCAGCAGCCAAGGGCGAGGGACAGGCGCTCATGAGCAGTTCTTC. As protein: CASSQGRGTGAHEQFF.

This clonotype appeared many times. This rearrangement joins TRBV5-1 to TRBJ1-1; 8 bases agree with TRBD1. CDR3 length: 15 residues. Per the germline V gene, CDR1 is SGHRS and CDR2 is YFSETQ. With V trimmed by 4 bases and J by 1 base, 6 bases remained unmatched. The CDR3 DNA reads as TGCGCCAGCAGCCTCGATGGACAGGGGAACACTGAAGCTTTCTTT. It is translated as CASSLDGQGNTEAFF.

The chain recombines TRBV4-3 with TRBJ2-1; 7 bases are a match to TRBD1. V lost 8 bases to trimming and J lost 7 bases; unmatched junction nucleotides: 11. This CDR3 contains 14 residues. Germline loops: CDR1 LGHNA, CDR2 YSLEER. CDR3 nucleotide sequence: TGCGCCAGCTCCCAACGAAGGGGGCCGAATGAGCAGTTCTTC. The encoded protein is CASSQRRGPNEQFF.

This clonotype appeared many times. V gene TRBV29-1 combines with J gene TRBJ1-3; TRBD1 matches 7 bases. Germline CDR1 and CDR2: SQVTM and ANQGSEA. The CDR3 contains 13 residues. V trimming: 7 bases; J trimming: 4 bases; junction bases outside the gene matches: 7. This CDR3 reads CSAMTGSGNTIYF. The CDR3 DNA sequence: TGCAGCGCAATGACAGGGAGCGGAAACACCATATATTTT.

V is TRBV4-3 and J is TRBJ2-1, with TRBD2 identical over 8 bases. V shed 1 base, J shed 9 bases, and the junction held 8 bases outside the gene matches. Germline lookup yields CDR1 LGHNA and CDR2 YSLEER. This CDR3 is built from 15 residues. CDR3: CASSQGGTREREQFF. CDR3 bases: TGCGCCAGCAGCCAAGGCGGGACTAGAGAGCGTGAGCAGTTCTTC.

V and J are TRBV7-8 and TRBJ1-4; no clear D. Deletions cut 5 bases from V and 8 bases from J, with 9 bases between. Germline V gives CDR1 SGHVS, CDR2 FQNEAQ. The CDR3 runs 12 residues. CDR3 residues: CASSRQNEKLFF. The CDR3, as DNA: TGTGCCAGCAGCCGTCAAAACGAAAAACTGTTTTTT.

The gene calls are TRBV12-3 or TRBV12-4 and TRBJ1-5; tentatively, D is TRBD1 (5 bases). The CDR3 length is 13 residues. The V and J ends lost 4 bases and 9 bases respectively, with 13 bases between them. DNA for the CDR3: TGTGCCAGCAGTTCCCGCGGGGGAATGCCCCAGCATTTT. Translation gives CASSSRGGMPQHF.

The V call is TRBV11-2, the J call TRBJ2-1, with 11 bases lining up with TRBD2. Germline V gives CDR1 SGHAT, CDR2 FQNNGV. This CDR3 spans 19 amino acids. The trim removed 5 bases at V and 6 bases at J, leaving 18 bases unmatched. The CDR3 nucleotides are TGTGCCAGCAGCGCAACCACCCAAACTAGCGGGGGACGGTTCAATGAGCAGTTCTTC. It encodes CASSATTQTSGGRFNEQFF.

V is TRBV7-2 and J is TRBJ2-3; 9 nucleotides match TRBD2. The germline V gene has CDR1 SGHTA and CDR2 FQGNSA. This CDR3 is 15 amino acids long. V shed 1 base and J 6 bases; nucleotides not matched to a gene: 5. The CDR3: CASSLGAGGIDTQYF. DNA of the CDR3: TGTGCCAGCAGCTTAGGAGCGGGGGGTATCGATACGCAGTATTTT.

This clonotype was counted only a few times. The chain joins TRBV5-1 to TRBJ2-1; possible D gene TRBD1, 5 bases. Per the germline V gene, CDR1 is SGHRS and CDR2 is YFSETQ. Trimming took 2 bases from V and 3 from J, leaving 15 bases between them. This CDR3 has 16 amino acids. The CDR3 bases are TGCGCCAGCAGCTTCCTCCAGGGATCTGGCTACAATGAGCAGTTCTTC. This gives the protein CASSFLQGSGYNEQFF.

The chain has TRBV7-2 and TRBJ1-4; D remains ambiguous. Germline V lookup: CDR1 SGHTA, CDR2 FQGNSA. CDR3 length: 15 amino acids. The germline V and J ends were trimmed by 1 base and 0 bases, with 6 bases remaining between them. The CDR3 DNA sequence: TGTGCCAGCAGCTTAGGGCCGGCAACTAATGAAAAACTGTTTTTT. It yields the protein CASSLGPATNEKLFF.